The present T cell receptor beta chain was sequenced within a study of shared clonotypes between healthy human individuals. Donors included only healthy HIV-negative adults lacking recent acute infections or vaccinations. The study used some 100 million PBMCs per unsorted sample for genomic DNA. This was a deep-level run. Approximately 27,000 T cell genomes, or approximately 270 ng DNA, went into replicate PCRs of unsorted PBMC. Clones were sequenced by immunoSEQ multiplex PCR, and TCRdb holds only the in-frame ones, with some missing. The table has about half a million clones, around 73% seen once. The sequence came from a woman aged 40-49 years in good health. Some clones in this sample may be carry-over from other donors' samples. The sequenced material came from PBMCs.

In DNA, the CDR3 is TGCGCCAGCAGCTCAAGAGAGGGTACCCCCTACGAGCAGTACTTC. Its translation is CASSSREGTPYEQYF. V is TRBV5-1 and J is TRBJ2-7, with D tentatively TRBD2 (5 bases). This CDR3 has 15 residues. Germline V CDR1 and CDR2: SGHRS, YFSETQ. The ends were cut back, 3 bases at V and 2 bases at J, with 15 bases in the middle.